This TCR beta chain was recorded in a study of radiation and T cells in renal cell carcinoma. A single count supports this clone. Sequencing was performed with immunoSEQ multiplex PCR; in TCRdb, only in-frame clones are kept and a portion is missing. The table includes about 150,000 clones, about 88% detected once. The time point is: blood 4 weeks post-SBRT, at nephrectomy. Specified treatment: 15 Gy SBRT to primary tumor, nephrectomy 4 weeks later. Serial blood draws occurred at baseline and 2 and 4 weeks post-SBRT. Germline CDR1 reads SNHLY; CDR2 reads FYNNEI. V was clipped by 7 bases and J by 3 bases, with 7 bases between them. This CDR3 has 12 residues.

This sequence joins TRBV2 and TRBJ2-1; the D is unclear. The TCR sequence derives from a woman aged 45-60 years with renal cell carcinoma. The material was blood, obtained from a patient whose treatment included radiotherapy and nephrectomy. CDR3 sequence reads: CASNNNYNEQFF. The CDR3 nucleotides read TGTGCCAGCAATAACAACTACAATGAGCAGTTCTTC.